Listed here are 29 T cell receptor beta chains from one sample, sequenced in a study of shared clonotypes between healthy human individuals. Produced via immunoSEQ multiplex PCR; TCRdb's table is partial and in-frame only. The sample carries some 200,000 clones, 65% to 70% recorded once. Material: memory CD4+ T cells sorted from blood. Regarding subset: CD45RA-negative fraction. All receptors come from a man aged 30 to 45 in good health.

The chain is built from TRBV7-6 and TRBJ2-7; possibly TRBD1 for D (6 bases). Germline lookup yields CDR1 SGHVS and CDR2 FNYEAQ. There are 14 residues in the CDR3. V dropped 5 bases and J dropped 2 bases, with 13 bases sitting between them. CDR3: CASSRMTGTYEQYF. DNA of the CDR3: TGTGCCAGCAGCCGAATGACAGGTACCTACGAGCAGTACTTC.

This clone was counted only a few times. The V call is TRBV6-6, the J call TRBJ2-7; TRBD2 matches 14 bases. This CDR3 region has 16 residues. The trim removed 6 bases at V and 5 bases at J, leaving 9 bases unmatched. The germline CDR1 and CDR2 sequences are MNHNY and SVGAGI (reference sequence). CDR3 sequence reads: CASRQGLAGVFDEQYF. The DNA for the CDR3 is TGTGCCAGCAGACAGGGACTAGCGGGAGTTTTTGACGAGCAGTACTTC.

V and J are TRBV29-1 and TRBJ2-1; 9 bases agree with TRBD1. CDR1 SQVTM and CDR2 ANQGSEA come from the germline V gene. After removal of 4 bases from V and 7 bases from J, the junction contained 11 bases not matched to a gene. The CDR3 has 15 residues. This chain's CDR3 is CSVGGWGQGKNEQFF. Written as DNA, the CDR3 is TGCAGCGTTGGTGGTTGGGGACAGGGTAAGAATGAGCAGTTCTTC.

V is TRBV2 and J is TRBJ2-1, with TRBD1 identical over 11 bases. This CDR3 is 14 amino acids long. Germline CDR1 SNHLY, CDR2 FYNNEI. The trim removed 6 bases at V and 3 bases at J, leaving 1 base unmatched. DNA for the CDR3: TGTGCCAGCAGGGACAGGGGGCACTACAATGAGCAGTTCTTC. Amino acid sequence: CASRDRGHYNEQFF.

V gene TRBV12-5 combines with J gene TRBJ1-2; D remains unclear. Germline assignment: CDR1 LGHNT and CDR2 FRNRAP. Trimming removed 1 base at V and 4 bases at J, with 4 bases between. This CDR3 has 12 amino acids. The CDR3 DNA follows: TGTGCTAGTGGTTTGGACAGCTATGGCTACACCTTC. Amino acids: CASGLDSYGYTF.

This clone was seen a handful of times. The J gene is TRBJ2-1, the V gene TRBV28; TRBD1 matches at 8 bases. This CDR3 is built from 15 residues. Germline loops: CDR1 MDHEN, CDR2 SYDVKM. With V trimmed by 6 bases and J by 6 bases, 10 bases remained unmatched. The DNA for the CDR3 is TGTGCCAGCAGAGAAACAGGGGGGTTTGGCAATGAGCAGTTCTTC. Amino acid sequence: CASRETGGFGNEQFF.

In this sample, this clone turned up many times. The chain uses TRBV29-1 and TRBJ2-2, with D unclear. The V gene's germline CDR1 is SQVTM and CDR2 ANQGSEA. Trimming took 4 bases from V and 3 from J, leaving 6 bases between them. The CDR3 spans 12 residues. In DNA, the CDR3 is TGCAGCGTTGGCCAGTACACCGGGGAGCTGTTTTTT. This translates into CSVGQYTGELFF.

V gene TRBV28 combines with J gene TRBJ1-5, with D unclear. CDR3 size: 14 residues. Germline assignment: CDR1 MDHEN and CDR2 SYDVKM. V was shortened by 1 base and J by 6 bases, with 10 bases between the two germline ends. CDR3 sequence (DNA): TGTGCCAGCAGTTTATTGGGGTTCGGTCAGCCCCAGCATTTT. This gives the protein CASSLLGFGQPQHF.

A remark on this clone: Other DNA sequences in the sample encode the same CDR3. The genes are TRBV18 and TRBJ2-5; 8 bases align to TRBD1. With V trimmed by 2 bases and J by 4 bases, 6 bases remained unmatched. This CDR3 has 15 amino acids. From germline, CDR1 is KGHSH and CDR2 LQKENI. The CDR3 loop reads CASSPGTGSRETQYF. Here the CDR3 DNA reads TGTGCCAGCTCACCAGGGACAGGTTCGAGAGAGACCCAGTACTTC.

J is TRBJ1-1 and V is TRBV5-1, with TRBD1 as a possible D gene (6 bases). This CDR3 spans 13 amino acids. The V end was cut by 4 bases, the J end by 1 base, with 8 bases between. In germline, CDR1 is SGHRS, CDR2 YFSETQ. The CDR3 bases are TGCGCCAGCAGCGGGGGACAGAACACTGAAGCTTTCTTT. Protein product: CASSGGQNTEAFF.

This clone was detected only a few times. This rearrangement joins TRBV15 to TRBJ2-2, with 12 bases fitting TRBD2. Per the germline V gene, CDR1 is LNHNV and CDR2 is YYDKDF (reference sequence). V lost 2 bases, J lost 6 bases, and 1 base stayed unmatched. The CDR3 is 15 residues long. CDR3 amino acids: CATSRLAGGPGELFF. CDR3 nucleotides: TGTGCCACCAGCAGACTAGCGGGAGGGCCCGGGGAGCTGTTTTTT. Using reference TRBV15 and TRBJ2-2 for the parts outside the CDR3, the full variable domain is DAMVIQNPRYQVTQFGKPVTLSCSQTLNHNVMYWYQQKSSQAPKLLFHYYDKDFNNEADTPDNFQSRRPNTSFCFLDIRSPGLGDTAMYLCATSRLAGGPGELFFGEGSRLTVL.

The chain uses TRBV2 and TRBJ2-7; D gene unclear. Germline CDR1 SNHLY, CDR2 FYNNEI. Trimming removed 6 bases at V and 3 bases at J, with 15 bases between. The CDR3 length is 14 residues. The CDR3: CASSENSRFYEQYF. CDR3 in DNA: TGTGCCAGCAGCGAGAACAGTCGTTTCTACGAGCAGTACTTC. The variable domain in full, completed from reference TRBV2 and TRBJ2-7, reads EPEVTQTPSHQVTQMGQEVILRCVPISNHLYFYWYRQILGQKVEFLVSFYNNEISEKSEIFDDQFSVERPDGSNFTLKIRSTKLEDSAMYFCASSENSRFYEQYFGPGTRLTVT.

The chain recombines TRBV6-1 with TRBJ2-7; 8 nucleotides agree with TRBD1. V dropped 3 bases and J dropped 3; count of bases not matched to a gene: 4. There are 14 residues in the CDR3. Germline V gene data show CDR1 as MNHNS and CDR2 as SASEGT. The CDR3 region is CASSDAGQGYEQYF. CDR3 bases: TGTGCCAGCAGTGATGCAGGACAGGGCTACGAGCAGTACTTC.

At least ten counts were recorded for this clone. The chain couples TRBV28 to TRBJ1-2; unclear D gene. This CDR3 has 14 amino acids. V lost 6 bases to trimming and J lost 4 bases, with 15 bases between them. Germline CDR1 MDHEN, CDR2 SYDVKM. In nucleotides, the CDR3 is TGTGCCAGCAGCGGCGGTTACGGGCTCTATGGCTACACCTTC. Residues: CASSGGYGLYGYTF.

The CDR3 loop reads CAISGSDGSGELFF. Written as DNA, the CDR3 is TGTGCCATCAGTGGCTCGGATGGGTCCGGGGAGCTGTTTTTT. The chain uses TRBV10-3 and TRBJ2-2; D remains ambiguous. This CDR3 contains 14 residues. Trimming pared 4 bases from V and 6 bases from J, leaving 12 bases between. Germline loops: CDR1 ENHRY, CDR2 SYGVKD.

The chain combines TRBV18 with TRBJ2-5; D tentatively fits TRBD1 or TRBD2 (5 bases each). V was cut by 4 bases and J by 2 bases, with 14 bases left in between. This CDR3 comprises 15 residues. The germline gives CDR1 KGHSH, CDR2 LQKENI. CDR3: CASSRPGARQETQYF. CDR3 DNA sequence: TGTGCCAGCTCACGACCCGGGGCCAGACAAGAGACCCAGTACTTC.

This clone showed up just a few times. The V call is TRBV2, the J call TRBJ2-4; TRBD1 agrees at 8 bases. The CDR3 consists of 18 residues. J lost 1 base, V lost 6 bases, and 14 bases had no gene match. Per the germline V gene, CDR1 is SNHLY and CDR2 is FYNNEI. CDR3 sequence (DNA): TGTGCCAGCAGCAGTGGACTGGGGACAGGTGGGGCCAAAAACATTCAGTACTTC. Its protein product is CASSSGLGTGGAKNIQYF.

The J gene is TRBJ2-2, the V gene TRBV19; 9 bases agree with TRBD1. There are 16 residues in the CDR3. The junction had 8 bases not matched to a gene; V was cut back by 4 bases and J by 5 bases. Germline lookup yields CDR1 LNHDA and CDR2 SQIVND (reference sequence). In nucleotides, the CDR3 is TGTGCCAGTAGTACGGTGACAGGGGGGAGAACCGGGGAGCTGTTTTTT. Its protein product is CASSTVTGGRTGELFF.

The rearrangement uses TRBV5-1 and TRBJ2-7; D perhaps matches TRBD2 (6 bases). V was clipped by 4 bases and J by 2 bases, with 16 bases between them. The germline V gene encodes CDR1 SGHRS and CDR2 YFSETQ. This CDR3 contains 15 residues. The CDR3, as DNA: TGCGCCAGCAGCAAGGACCGGGACTGGACCTACGAGCAGTACTTC. Translating it yields CASSKDRDWTYEQYF.

A single count supports this clone. The rearrangement links TRBV6-5 to TRBJ2-3, with D unresolved. The CDR3 consists of 13 residues. V lost 5 bases, J lost 9 bases, and 15 bases lay in between. Germline CDR1 is MNHEY and CDR2 is SVGAGI. The CDR3 here is CASSPATTGTQYF. In DNA, the CDR3 is TGTGCCAGCAGTCCTGCGACAACCGGGACGCAGTATTTT.

This clone was found a few times. The chain couples TRBV19 to TRBJ1-1, with D maybe TRBD1 (6 bases). Per the germline V gene, CDR1 is LNHDA and CDR2 is SQIVND (reference sequence). The CDR3 runs to 16 residues. V lost 3 bases, J lost 6 bases, and 20 bases lay in between. The CDR3 loop is CASSISVGRGGPEAFF. CDR3 in DNA: TGTGCCAGTAGTATTTCGGTCGGCAGGGGCGGCCCTGAAGCTTTCTTT.

The chain is built from TRBV7-9 and TRBJ2-5, with 8 bases matching TRBD1. CDR3 length: 14 residues. Germline values: CDR1 SEHNR, CDR2 FQNEAQ (reference sequence). J was trimmed by 2 bases and V by 6 bases; bases with no gene match: 5. This chain's CDR3 is CASRTTGGQETQYF. The CDR3 nucleotides are TGTGCCAGCAGAACTACAGGGGGGCAAGAGACCCAGTACTTC.

This chain connects TRBV6-1 to TRBJ2-1; tentatively, D is TRBD1 (6 bases). There are 15 residues in the CDR3. Germline lookup yields CDR1 MNHNS and CDR2 SASEGT. The ends were cut back, 2 bases at V and 5 bases at J, with 13 bases in the middle. This CDR3 reads CASSEYVRGNNEQFF. CDR3 bases: TGTGCCAGCAGTGAATACGTCAGGGGAAACAATGAGCAGTTCTTC.

CDR3 coding DNA: TGTGCCACCAGAGCGACCCAGGGGAACACTGAAGCTTTCTTT. Protein sequence: CATRATQGNTEAFF. This chain connects TRBV10-3 to TRBJ1-1, with D possibly being TRBD1 (5 bases). The V end lost 10 bases, the J end lost 1 base, and 16 bases lay between the germline ends. The CDR3 is 14 residues long. Germline V lookup: CDR1 ENHRY, CDR2 SYGVKD.

The V gene is TRBV6-1, the J gene TRBJ2-7, with D possibly matching TRBD1 (5 bases). Germline assignment: CDR1 MNHNS and CDR2 SASEGT. This CDR3 has 12 residues. V lost 6 bases to trimming and J lost 2 bases, with 8 bases between them. The CDR3 DNA sequence: TGTGCCAGCAGGCAGACAGCCTACGAGCAGTACTTC. This codes for CASRQTAYEQYF.

This chain connects TRBV28 to TRBJ2-7; 11 bases map to TRBD2. In germline, CDR1 is MDHEN, CDR2 SYDVKM. The CDR3 length is 14 residues. Unmatched junction bases numbered 8, after V lost 6 bases and J lost 7 bases. The CDR3 sequence is CASRISGRDGEQYF. As DNA, the CDR3 is TGTGCCAGCAGGATTAGCGGGAGGGATGGAGAGCAGTACTTC.

The chain recombines TRBV5-1 with TRBJ2-5; TRBD2 matches at 9 bases. The germline gives CDR1 SGHRS, CDR2 YFSETQ. The CDR3 has 13 residues. Germline trimming cut 6 bases from V and 4 bases from J; bases unmatched to any gene: 4. The CDR3, as DNA: TGCGCCAGCACGGTTAGCGGGGGAGAGACCCAGTACTTC. Residues: CASTVSGGETQYF. The entire variable domain, with the rest obtained from reference TRBV5-1 and TRBJ2-5, is as follows: KAGVTQTPRYLIKTRGQQVTLSCSPISGHRSVSWYQQTPGQGLQFLFEYFSETQRNKGNFPGRFSGRQFSNSRSEMNVSTLELGDSALYLCASTVSGGETQYFGPGTRLLVL.

This clone was counted only a few times. The V and J genes are TRBV29-1 and TRBJ2-1, with TRBD2 matching over 7 bases. After removal of 0 bases from V and 3 bases from J, the junction contained 2 bases not matched to a gene. The germline V gene has CDR1 SQVTM and CDR2 ANQGSEA. The CDR3 covers 14 residues. The CDR3 nucleotides read TGCAGCGTTGAAGAGCAGCGGGGCTACAATGAGCAGTTCTTC. It yields the protein CSVEEQRGYNEQFF.

The chain is built from TRBV11-2 and TRBJ2-7; D possibly corresponds to TRBD2 (6 bases). V lost 1 base, J lost 7 bases, and 14 bases lay in between. Germline CDR1 reads SGHAT; CDR2 reads FQNNGV. There are 14 residues in the CDR3. The chain's CDR3 is CASSLAPGVREQYF. DNA for the CDR3: TGTGCCAGCAGCTTAGCTCCGGGAGTGCGGGAGCAGTACTTC.